The 7 T cell receptor beta chains presented below share a single source sample, sequenced in a study of beta chain features in type 1 diabetes. Investigators reverse transcribed all isolated RNA, so they sequenced expressed TCRB transcripts. The repertoire was sequenced with immunoSEQ multiplex PCR; TCRdb's copy has only in-frame clones and lacks some. The data hold approximately 17,000 clones, with around 59% observed a single time. Sequencing was done on a sample of stem cell memory CD4+ T cells from blood. These receptors originate from a woman younger than 30 in good health.

The rearrangement joins TRBV7-2 to TRBJ1-3, with TRBD1 as a possible D gene (6 bases). Trimming cost V 5 bases and J 1 base, with 12 bases left between them. The CDR3 runs 15 residues. CDR1 and CDR2 from the germline V gene are SGHTA and FQGNSA. The chain's CDR3 is CASSPQTGSGNTIYF. In DNA form, the CDR3 reads TGTGCCAGCAGCCCCCAAACAGGGTCTGGAAACACCATATATTTT.

The sample holds a few counts of this clone. V gene TRBV5-4 combines with J gene TRBJ1-3, with D unclear. This CDR3 has 12 residues. V was shortened by 4 bases and J by 6 bases, with 8 bases between the two germline ends. Germline CDR1 and CDR2: SGHNT and YYREEE (reference sequence). The CDR3: CASSADSNTIYF. For the CDR3, the DNA is TGTGCCAGCAGCGCCGACTCAAACACCATATATTTT. Full variable domain (missing parts from reference TRBV5-4 and TRBJ1-3): ETGVTQSPTHLIKTRGQQVTLRCSSQSGHNTVSWYQQALGQGPQFIFQYYREEENGRGNFPPRFSGLQFPNYSSELNVNALELDDSALYLCASSADSNTIYFGEGSWLTVV.

The rearrangement uses TRBV2 and TRBJ1-5; 8 nucleotides agree with TRBD1. The CDR3 runs 13 residues. The germline gives CDR1 SNHLY, CDR2 FYNNEI. Trimming removed 6 bases from V and 6 bases from J; junction bases left unmatched: 4. CDR3 sequence reads: CASRPDRGQPQHF. CDR3 nucleotide sequence: TGTGCCAGCAGACCAGACAGGGGTCAGCCCCAGCATTTT.

The chain is built from TRBV7-9 and TRBJ1-1, with TRBD1 as a possible D gene (5 bases). The CDR3 is made up of 15 amino acids. Trimming cost V 5 bases and J 1 base, with 14 bases left between them. CDR1 SEHNR and CDR2 FQNEAQ come from the germline V gene (reference sequence). The CDR3 bases are TGTGCCAGCAGCCCCAATGTCCAGGGGAACACTGAAGCTTTCTTT. This translates into CASSPNVQGNTEAFF.

The chain joins TRBV27 to TRBJ2-2; TRBD2 aligns across 12 bases. The J segment lost 1 base and the V segment lost 3 bases, leaving 12 bases of the junction unmatched. Germline loops: CDR1 MNHEY, CDR2 SMNVEV (reference sequence). The CDR3 spans 20 residues. The CDR3 region is CASSFFGRLAGEGNTGELFF. The CDR3 nucleotides are TGTGCCAGCAGTTTTTTCGGTCGACTAGCGGGGGAAGGGAACACCGGGGAGCTGTTTTTT.

The V and J genes are TRBV2 and TRBJ1-1, with 7 bases that match TRBD1. The V segment lost 6 bases and the J segment 5 bases; nucleotides outside the gene matches: 12. This CDR3 spans 15 amino acids. Per the germline V gene, CDR1 is SNHLY and CDR2 is FYNNEI. The CDR3 loop reads CASSSQGPSGTEAFF. The CDR3 DNA is TGTGCCAGCAGCTCACAGGGGCCCAGTGGGACTGAAGCTTTCTTT.

This clone was counted only a few times. The V call is TRBV5-1, the J call TRBJ2-1; D may be TRBD2 (6 bases). The CDR3 is 15 amino acids. The germline V gene has CDR1 SGHRS and CDR2 YFSETQ. The V and J ends lost 0 bases and 9 bases respectively, with 16 bases between them. The CDR3 bases are TGCGCCAGCAGCTTGGGGACGGGAGCCCCCATTGAGCAGTTCTTC. It is translated as CASSLGTGAPIEQFF.